The 10 T cell receptor beta chains in this list originate from one sample, sequenced in a study of blood T cell repertoires in COVID-19. The protocol was immunoSEQ multiplex PCR, while the TCRdb copy is restricted to in-frame clones and leaves out a portion. Among about half a million clones listed, 70% to 90% were seen once. Sequenced input: peripheral blood. All receptors come from a human donor in a cohort sampled during active COVID-19.

The chain couples TRBV19 to TRBJ2-1; 9 bases agree with TRBD2. The CDR3 runs 17 residues. The junction had 12 bases not matched to a gene; V was cut back by 2 bases and J by 7 bases. In germline, CDR1 is LNHDA, CDR2 SQIVND (reference sequence). This CDR3 reads CASSIPPGLAGGNEQFF. As DNA, the CDR3 is TGTGCCAGTAGTATACCACCGGGACTAGCAGGGGGAAATGAGCAGTTCTTC.

The gene calls are TRBV6-1 and TRBJ1-5; D not certain. V was cut by 1 base and J by 7 bases, with 17 bases left in between. The CDR3 is 16 amino acids. Germline CDR1 and CDR2: MNHNS and SASEGT. The CDR3 is CASSEEVGRTLQPQHF. The CDR3 nucleotides are TGTGCCAGCAGTGAAGAAGTGGGGAGGACCTTACAGCCCCAGCATTTT.

The gene calls are TRBV7-9 and TRBJ2-5; the D gene is possibly TRBD2 (6 bases). There are 18 residues in the CDR3. Germline assignment: CDR1 SEHNR and CDR2 FQNEAQ (reference sequence). V lost 1 base, J lost 3 bases, and 21 bases lay in between. In DNA, the CDR3 is TGTGCCAGCAGCTTAGGGGTGGGAGGACTAAGAGACAAAGAGACCCAGTACTTC. Its translation is CASSLGVGGLRDKETQYF.

The V and J genes are TRBV7-2 and TRBJ2-5; 10 bases match TRBD1. Germline values: CDR1 SGHTA, CDR2 FQGNSA. The CDR3 loop spans 15 amino acids. The J segment lost 4 bases and the V segment lost 3 bases, leaving 5 bases of the junction unmatched. The CDR3: CASSFDRGQGETQYF. The CDR3 bases are TGTGCCAGCAGCTTCGACAGGGGGCAAGGAGAGACCCAGTACTTC.

CDR3 nucleotides: TGTGCCAGCAGTGAAAGGGTTCTGGACAGCCAGACTAGCGGGGCACTTCAAGAGACCCAGTACTTC. Its translation is CASSERVLDSQTSGALQETQYF. The chain recombines TRBV2 with TRBJ2-5; TRBD2 agrees at 11 bases. The CDR3 runs to 22 residues. With V trimmed by 2 bases and J by 2 bases, 22 bases remained unmatched. Germline-derived CDR1 and CDR2 are SNHLY and FYNNEI.

The chain carries TRBV11-3 and TRBJ1-1; D not resolved. Germline V lookup: CDR1 SGHNT, CDR2 YENEEA. V was cut by 6 bases and J by 3 bases, with 11 bases left in between. This CDR3 contains 13 residues. CDR3 bases: TGTGCCAGCAGTCAAATTCCAGACACTGAAGCTTTCTTT. Protein product: CASSQIPDTEAFF.

In nucleotides, the CDR3 is TGTGCCAGCAGCCAACTCGGGACAGCTTACGAGCAGTACTTC. It specifies CASSQLGTAYEQYF. V is TRBV3-1 (or the pseudogene TRBV3-2) and J is TRBJ2-7, with 7 bases identical to TRBD1. This CDR3 contains 14 residues. Germline trimming cut 2 bases from V and 4 bases from J; bases unmatched to any gene: 5. Per the germline V gene, CDR1 is LGHDT and CDR2 is YNNKEL (reference sequence).

V is TRBV9 and J is TRBJ1-5; D is uncertain. Deletions cut 0 bases from V and 0 bases from J, with 4 bases between. CDR3 length: 14 residues. The germline V gene encodes CDR1 SGDLS and CDR2 YYNGEE. The CDR3 nucleotides read TGTGCCAGCAGCGTAGAGCCTAGCAATCAGCCCCAGCATTTT. It specifies CASSVEPSNQPQHF.

This clone showed up just once. V and J are TRBV24-1 and TRBJ2-3; 7 bases line up with TRBD2. CDR1 and CDR2 from the germline V gene are KGHDR and SFDVKD. The CDR3 sequence is 16 residues long. V lost 5 bases to trimming and J lost 4 bases; unmatched junction nucleotides: 11. Here the CDR3 reads CATSAASGGRADTQYF. DNA of the CDR3: TGTGCCACCAGTGCCGCTAGCGGAGGGAGGGCAGATACGCAGTATTTT.

The J gene is TRBJ2-3, the V gene TRBV5-1; 12 bases are a match to TRBD2. Germline V lookup: CDR1 SGHRS, CDR2 YFSETQ. The CDR3 is made up of 16 amino acids. Unmatched junction bases numbered 6, after V lost 4 bases and J lost 3 bases. The DNA for the CDR3 is TGCGCCAGCAGCCGGAGACTAGCGGGAGAAACAGATACGCAGTATTTT. Its translation: CASSRRLAGETDTQYF. Full variable domain (missing parts from reference TRBV5-1 and TRBJ2-3): KAGVTQTPRYLIKTRGQQVTLSCSPISGHRSVSWYQQTPGQGLQFLFEYFSETQRNKGNFPGRFSGRQFSNSRSEMNVSTLELGDSALYLCASSRRLAGETDTQYFGPGTRLTVL.